This TCR beta chain originates from a study of blood T cell repertoires in COVID-19 (dated by TCRdb to the early 2020s). For the wider study: Collaborator samples came from the United States, Italy and Spain and covered acute and convalescent phases of COVID-19. Where HLA class I and class II types were available, the types were taken from metadata supplied by the sample provider, not from assay-based typing. The repertoires were released in a freely available public database meant as a resource for research on the immune response to SARS-CoV-2. Nearly every sample came with metadata listing a de-identified subject ID, COVID-19 status, age in years and sex. The dataset comprised deeply sampled blood TCRbeta repertoires from subjects exposed to, actively infected with, or recovered from COVID-19. The prospective study material was composed of cDNA or gDNA derived from T cells, B-cell-depleted T cells, or PBMCs. The samples were drawn from the first 160 participants of the ongoing ImmuneRACE study and from over a thousand subjects provided by 6 global collaborators. Study-wide conclusions, independent of this receptor: How much clinical and demographic metadata was included differed by source and by participant, and the metadata was provided uncurated.

TCRbeta CDR3 regions were amplified from genomic DNA by means of the immunoSEQ Assay, a bias-controlled multiplex PCR. The original pipeline was this. Within the assay, amplification of reference gene primers was used to estimate how many nucleated cells each sample contained. Sequence reads were collapsed and filtered to measure the absolute abundance of every unique TCRbeta CDR3 rearrangement. For each sample, productive Simpson clonality was calculated by taking the square root of Simpson's diversity index across productive rearrangements. TCRdb retrieved this table from immuneACCESS and kept in-frame rearrangements only. Not all clones are present; in checked studies, unresolved V genes account for under half, and no reason is known for the remainder. The V and J calls and the clone size are those of that table, but D and trimming were determined from the DNA. The sample includes around 53,000 clones, with roughly 89% observed a single time. Approximately 6.5% of the sample is held by the ten biggest clonotypes.

This clone has only one observation. No antigen is known for it. No much larger clone exists at a distance of one base, and base qualities are not known. CDR1 LNHDA and CDR2 SQIVND are derived from the germline V gene (reference sequence). There are 20 amino acids in the CDR3, from cysteine to phenylalanine inclusive. The retained sequence is limited to the CDR3, 60 bases, with the frame set at the first base. V drops 2 bases and J drops 2 bases, leaving 25 bases in between. At one collaborating source in Seattle, patients were enrolled during active infection and were followed longitudinally through the course of disease. Collaborating institutions collected whole blood in K2EDTA tubes following their own protocols. Collaborator samples were shipped for TCRbeta analysis as frozen whole blood, isolated PBMCs, or DNA extracted from either sample type.

The sample consisted of peripheral blood. The sequence links TRBV19 to TRBJ1-5; the D segment cannot be called with confidence. This receptor was taken from a woman aged 55-70 years with COVID-19, enrolled during active disease. The CDR3 protein: CASSIQITWLAVAGNQPQHF. The DNA sequence is as follows: TGTGCCAGTAGTATACAAATTACCTGGTTGGCCGTGGCCGGCAATCAGCCCCAGCATTTT.